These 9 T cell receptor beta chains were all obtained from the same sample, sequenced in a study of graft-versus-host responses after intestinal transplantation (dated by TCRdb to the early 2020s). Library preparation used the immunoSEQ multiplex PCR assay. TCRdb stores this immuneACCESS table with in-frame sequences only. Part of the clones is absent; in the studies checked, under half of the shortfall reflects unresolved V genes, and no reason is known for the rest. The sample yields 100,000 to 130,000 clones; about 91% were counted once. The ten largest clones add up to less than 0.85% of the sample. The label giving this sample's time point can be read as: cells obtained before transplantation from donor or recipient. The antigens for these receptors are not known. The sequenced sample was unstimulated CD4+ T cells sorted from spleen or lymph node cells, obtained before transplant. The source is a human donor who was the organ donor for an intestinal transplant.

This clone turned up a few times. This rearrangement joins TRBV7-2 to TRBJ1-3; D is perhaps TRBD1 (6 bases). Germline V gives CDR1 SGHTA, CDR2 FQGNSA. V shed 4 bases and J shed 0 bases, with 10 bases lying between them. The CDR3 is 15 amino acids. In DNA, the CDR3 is TGTGCCAGCAGCTCCAGGGGATTCTCTGGAAACACCATATATTTT. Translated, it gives CASSSRGFSGNTIYF.

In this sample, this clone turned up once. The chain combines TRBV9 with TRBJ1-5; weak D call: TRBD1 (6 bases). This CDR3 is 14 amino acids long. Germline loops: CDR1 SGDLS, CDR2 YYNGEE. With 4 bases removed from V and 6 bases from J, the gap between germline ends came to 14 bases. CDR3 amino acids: CASSRGGPLQPQHF. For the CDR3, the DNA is TGTGCCAGCAGCCGGGGGGGGCCCCTTCAGCCCCAGCATTTT.

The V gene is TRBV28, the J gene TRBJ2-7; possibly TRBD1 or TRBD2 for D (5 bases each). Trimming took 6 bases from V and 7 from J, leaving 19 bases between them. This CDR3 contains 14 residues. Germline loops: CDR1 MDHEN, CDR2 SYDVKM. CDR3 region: CASSPPAGTGEQYF. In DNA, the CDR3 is TGTGCCAGCAGCCCACCCGCCGGGACGGGGGAGCAGTACTTC.

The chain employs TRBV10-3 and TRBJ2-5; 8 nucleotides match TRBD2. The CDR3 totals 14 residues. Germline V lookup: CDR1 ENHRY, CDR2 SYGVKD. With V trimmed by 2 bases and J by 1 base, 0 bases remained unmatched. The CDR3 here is CAISEGTSQETQYF. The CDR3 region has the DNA TGTGCCATCAGTGAGGGGACTAGCCAAGAGACCCAGTACTTC.

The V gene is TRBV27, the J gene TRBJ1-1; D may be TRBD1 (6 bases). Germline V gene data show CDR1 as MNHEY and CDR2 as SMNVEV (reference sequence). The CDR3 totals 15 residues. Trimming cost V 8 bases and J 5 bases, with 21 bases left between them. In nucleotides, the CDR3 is TGTGCCAGCTATTCCAGAGGGGGAGGGAGGACTGAAGCTTTCTTT. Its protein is CASYSRGGGRTEAFF.

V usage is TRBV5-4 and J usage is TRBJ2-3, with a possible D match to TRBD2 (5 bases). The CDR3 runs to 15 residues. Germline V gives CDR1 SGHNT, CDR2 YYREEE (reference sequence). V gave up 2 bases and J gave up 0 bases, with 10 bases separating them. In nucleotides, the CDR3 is TGTGCCAGCAGCTTCGTACCGGGAAGCACAGATACGCAGTATTTT. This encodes CASSFVPGSTDTQYF.

CDR3 nucleotides: TGTGCCAGCAGTTACTCGGACAGCTACGAGCAGTACTTC. It is translated as CASSYSDSYEQYF. This chain connects TRBV6-5 to TRBJ2-7; possible D gene TRBD1, 6 bases. The germline V gene encodes CDR1 MNHEY and CDR2 SVGAGI. CDR3 length: 13 amino acids. Trimming took 0 bases from V and 3 from J, leaving 6 bases between them.

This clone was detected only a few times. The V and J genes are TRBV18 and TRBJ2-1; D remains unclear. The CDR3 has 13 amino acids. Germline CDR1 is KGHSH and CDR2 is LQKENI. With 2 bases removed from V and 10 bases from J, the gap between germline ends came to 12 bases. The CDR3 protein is CASSPTLNGEQFF. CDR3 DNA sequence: TGTGCCAGCTCACCAACTCTAAACGGGGAGCAGTTCTTC.

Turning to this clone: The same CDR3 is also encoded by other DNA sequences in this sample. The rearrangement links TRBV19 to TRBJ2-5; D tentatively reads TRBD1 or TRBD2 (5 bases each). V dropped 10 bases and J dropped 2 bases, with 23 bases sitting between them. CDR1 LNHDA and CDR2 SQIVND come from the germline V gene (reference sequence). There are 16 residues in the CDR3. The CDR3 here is CATGGGSRGQQETQYF. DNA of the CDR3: TGTGCCACAGGTGGGGGTAGCCGTGGGCAACAAGAGACCCAGTACTTC.